This T cell receptor beta chain was recorded in a study of shared T cell receptors in the human thymus. Assay: immunoSEQ multiplex PCR; the TCRdb copy retains only in-frame clones and omits some. This sample carries around 730,000 clones, 70% to 90% of them seen once, and the ten largest clones take about 0.011%. Germline CDR1 reads MGHRA; CDR2 reads YSYEKL. V shed 3 bases and J 3 bases; nucleotides not matched to a gene: 2. There are 14 residues in the CDR3. In addition, the sample was reused for a study of human thymus T cells. That investigation notes: Resected material from corrective heart surgery provided the thymus tissue analysed. Overlap was high between thymic repertoires from unrelated individuals, as reported in related research.

The chain recombines TRBV4-1 with TRBJ1-1; 9 bases line up with TRBD1. Sequencing was done on a sample of thymocytes. This TCR came from a girl younger than two with a congenital heart defect. CDR3 protein: CASSHGTGHTEAFF. For the CDR3, the DNA is TGCGCCAGCAGCCACGGGACAGGGCACACTGAAGCTTTCTTT.